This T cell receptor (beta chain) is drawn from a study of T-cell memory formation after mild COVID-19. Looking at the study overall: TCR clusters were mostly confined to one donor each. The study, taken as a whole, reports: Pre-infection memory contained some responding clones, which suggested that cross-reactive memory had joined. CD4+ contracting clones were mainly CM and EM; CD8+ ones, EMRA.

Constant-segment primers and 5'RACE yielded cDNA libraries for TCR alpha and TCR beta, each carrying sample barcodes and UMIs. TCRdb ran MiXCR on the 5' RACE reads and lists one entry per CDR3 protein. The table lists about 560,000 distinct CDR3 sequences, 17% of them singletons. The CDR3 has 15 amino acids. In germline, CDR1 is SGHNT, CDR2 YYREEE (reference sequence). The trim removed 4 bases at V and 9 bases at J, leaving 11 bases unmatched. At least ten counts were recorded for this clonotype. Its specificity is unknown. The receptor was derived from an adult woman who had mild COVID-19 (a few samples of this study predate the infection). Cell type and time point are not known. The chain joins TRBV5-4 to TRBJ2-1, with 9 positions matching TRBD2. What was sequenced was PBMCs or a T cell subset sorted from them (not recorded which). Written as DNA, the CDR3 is TGTGCCAGCAGCGCCGGGACTAGCAAGTTCGTTGAGCAGTTCTTC. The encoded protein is CASSAGTSKFVEQFF.